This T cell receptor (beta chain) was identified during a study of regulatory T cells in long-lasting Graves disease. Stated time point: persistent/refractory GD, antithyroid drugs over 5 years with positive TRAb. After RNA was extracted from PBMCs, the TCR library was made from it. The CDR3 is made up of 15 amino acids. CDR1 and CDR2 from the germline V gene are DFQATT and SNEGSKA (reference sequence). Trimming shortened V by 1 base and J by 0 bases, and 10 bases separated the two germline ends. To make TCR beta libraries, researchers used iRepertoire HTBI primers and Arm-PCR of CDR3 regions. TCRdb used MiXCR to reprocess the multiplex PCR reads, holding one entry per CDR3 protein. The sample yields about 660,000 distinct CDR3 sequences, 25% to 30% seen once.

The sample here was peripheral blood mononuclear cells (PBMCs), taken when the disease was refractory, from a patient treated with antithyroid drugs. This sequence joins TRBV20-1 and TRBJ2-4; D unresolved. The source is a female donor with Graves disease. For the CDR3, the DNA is TGCAGTGCTAGAGTCTTAATGATAGCCAAAAACATTCAGTACTTC. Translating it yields CSARVLMIAKNIQYF.